This T cell receptor beta chain came from a study of long-term antiretroviral therapy in people with HIV. Findings and limits, study-wide: Transplant donor controls retained higher diversity, though diversity increased after ART.

As regards this clone: The antigen remains unidentified.

Run at survey level, the immunoSEQ assay was version v3.0. The assay was immunoSEQ multiplex PCR, and TCRdb's table has in-frame clones only and misses some. The sample yields 10,000 to 13,000 clones, roughly 80% seen once. The V and J ends lost 0 bases and 4 bases, in that order; junction bases with no gene match: 8. Germline CDR1 reads SNHLY; CDR2 reads FYNNEI. This CDR3 region has 16 residues. Sample: unsorted PBMCs, taken 1.2 years after starting antiretroviral therapy. This clonotype was obtained from a middle-aged man with HIV. The chain combines TRBV2 with TRBJ2-7; TRBD2 agrees at 8 bases. CDR3 amino acids: CASSEATGGKGYEQYF. The CDR3 nucleotides are TGTGCCAGCAGTGAAGCGACGGGGGGGAAAGGTTACGAGCAGTACTTC. The full variable domain, with the rest looked up from reference TRBV2 and TRBJ2-7, is EPEVTQTPSHQVTQMGQEVILRCVPISNHLYFYWYRQILGQKVEFLVSFYNNEISEKSEIFDDQFSVERPDGSNFTLKIRSTKLEDSAMYFCASSEATGGKGYEQYFGPGTRLTVT.